This TCR beta chain is drawn from a study of T cells after yellow fever vaccination. The CDR3 loop spans 13 amino acids. The V end lost 8 bases, the J end lost 8 bases, and 18 bases lay between the germline ends. CDR1 and CDR2 from the germline V gene are MNHEY and SVGEGT. TCRdb recomputed calls from the 5' RACE reads with MiXCR, one row per CDR3 protein. The profile shows some 120,000 distinct CDR3 sequences, about 16% of them singletons. General study findings and limits: One caveat is that FACS-sorted repertoires could contain abundant clonotypes contaminating from the bulk population. Weaker, the secondary response peaked sooner, at day 5 versus 15.

This clonotype was counted a few times. Its antigen is unidentified. The rearrangement uses TRBV6-2 or TRBV6-3 and TRBJ1-2; no reliable D call. The sample in question was CD8+ T cells sorted from PBMCs, obtained 5 days after the yellow fever booster vaccination. This receptor was taken from a man younger than 35 who received the YFV17D yellow fever vaccine. The CDR3 here is CASFSSPSAGYTF. The CDR3, as DNA: TGTGCCAGCTTTTCCTCGCCGTCTGCGGGCTACACCTTC.